One sample yielded the 13 T cell receptor beta chains listed below, sequenced in a study of shared clonotypes between healthy human individuals. TCRdb's table, derived via immunoSEQ multiplex PCR, lists solely in-frame clones and lacks some. The table has 2 million to 2.5 million clones, over 85% seen once. What was sequenced was naive CD4+ T cells from PBMCs. Documented subset: CD45RA+ positively selected. These receptors were taken from a man aged 18 to 29 in good health. Some clones in this sample may be carry-over from other donors' samples.

The chain employs TRBV4-2 and TRBJ2-2; 8 nucleotides line up with TRBD1. This CDR3 comprises 14 residues. V lost 1 base to trimming and J lost 6 bases; unmatched junction nucleotides: 1. CDR1 and CDR2 (germline): LGHNA, YNFKEQ. CDR3 in amino acids: CASSQGQGPGELFF. The CDR3 bases are TGTGCCAGCAGCCAAGGACAGGGGCCCGGGGAGCTGTTTTTT.

V gene TRBV5-1 combines with J gene TRBJ1-3, with D unclear. Trimming pared 3 bases from V and 0 bases from J, leaving 7 bases between. The CDR3 runs 14 residues. Germline V CDR1 and CDR2: SGHRS, YFSETQ. CDR3 bases: TGCGCCAGCAGCTCCGACACCTCTGGAAACACCATATATTTT. The encoded protein is CASSSDTSGNTIYF.

The chain recombines TRBV28 with TRBJ2-6; 10 nucleotides match TRBD1. V lost 7 bases and J lost 0; bases outside the gene matches: 9. The CDR3 is 18 amino acids. The germline V gene has CDR1 MDHEN and CDR2 SYDVKM. The CDR3 protein is CASKLVGQGYSGANVLTF. In DNA form, the CDR3 reads TGTGCCAGCAAGTTGGTGGGACAGGGGTACTCTGGGGCCAACGTCCTGACTTTC.

To note about this clone: Other DNA sequences in this specimen translate into the identical CDR3. The V gene is TRBV28, the J gene TRBJ2-7; 9 nucleotides agree with TRBD1. The CDR3 sequence is 15 residues long. J was trimmed by 4 bases and V by 5 bases; bases with no gene match: 9. Germline-derived CDR1 and CDR2 are MDHEN and SYDVKM. In DNA form, the CDR3 reads TGTGCCAGCAGTACACCCGGACAGGGGAGGTACGAGCAGTACTTC. It codes for CASSTPGQGRYEQYF.

The chain has TRBV21-1 and TRBJ1-1. TRBV21-1 is a pseudogene locus. This CDR3 has 15 residues. CDR3 sequence reads: CASSIERQAGTEAFF. The CDR3, as DNA: TGTGCCAGCAGCATAGAAAGACAGGCGGGAACTGAAGCTTTCTTT.

The rearrangement joins TRBV10-1 to TRBJ1-1; a possible D gene is TRBD1 (6 bases). V was pared by 3 bases and J by 4 bases, with 18 bases between. The CDR3 is made up of 16 amino acids. The germline V gene has CDR1 WNHNN and CDR2 SYGVQD (reference sequence). The CDR3 reads CASSDLPGALGTEAFF. CDR3 in DNA: TGCGCCAGCAGTGACCTCCCAGGGGCACTGGGCACTGAAGCTTTCTTT.

The gene calls are TRBV5-1 and TRBJ2-6; a possible D gene is TRBD2 (6 bases). Trimming removed 4 bases at V and 0 bases at J, with 14 bases between. This CDR3 contains 17 residues. Per the germline V gene, CDR1 is SGHRS and CDR2 is YFSETQ. The CDR3 protein is CASSPGLVHSGANVLTF. CDR3 nucleotides: TGCGCCAGCAGCCCGGGACTGGTACACTCTGGGGCCAACGTCCTGACTTTC.

This clone was counted only a few times. The chain links TRBV7-9 to TRBJ2-5; TRBD1 might be the D (6 bases). The CDR3 runs 13 residues. Germline V gives CDR1 SEHNR, CDR2 FQNEAQ (reference sequence). Trimming took 5 bases from V and 1 from J, leaving 8 bases between them. CDR3 in amino acids: CASSPDSQETQYF. CDR3 sequence (DNA): TGTGCCAGCAGCCCGGACAGCCAAGAGACCCAGTACTTC. Using reference TRBV7-9 and TRBJ2-5 for the parts outside the CDR3, the full variable domain is DTGVSQNPRHKITKRGQNVTFRCDPISEHNRLYWYRQTLGQGPEFLTYFQNEAQLEKSRLLSDRFSAERPKGSFSTLEIQRTEQGDSAMYLCASSPDSQETQYFGPGTRLLVL.

J is TRBJ2-2 and V is TRBV11-1; D may match TRBD1 or TRBD2 (5 bases each). CDR3 length: 16 residues. Looked up from germline, CDR1 is SGHAT and CDR2 is FQDESV (reference sequence). The V and J ends lost 7 bases and 4 bases respectively, with 19 bases between them. The CDR3 reads CASNRGWGSGTGELFF. The CDR3 DNA sequence: TGTGCCAGCAACCGAGGGTGGGGGTCGGGCACCGGGGAGCTGTTTTTT.

V and J are TRBV18 and TRBJ2-7; 8 nucleotides align to TRBD1. The CDR3 is made up of 16 amino acids. Trimming took 2 bases from V and 2 from J; bases not matched to a gene: 8. In germline, CDR1 is KGHSH, CDR2 LQKENI. In DNA form, the CDR3 reads TGTGCCAGCTCACCAACAATCCGGACAGGGACCTACGAGCAGTACTTC. Translating gives CASSPTIRTGTYEQYF.

The gene calls are TRBV18 and TRBJ1-1; D uncertain. The CDR3 is made up of 16 amino acids. In germline, CDR1 is KGHSH, CDR2 LQKENI. V lost 1 base, J lost 0 bases, and 12 bases lay in between. CDR3 DNA: TGTGCCAGCTCACCACGGTACGGGGTCATGAACACTGAAGCTTTCTTT. As protein: CASSPRYGVMNTEAFF. The complete variable domain, with remaining parts taken from reference TRBV18 and TRBJ1-1, reads NAGVMQNPRHLVRRRGQEARLRCSPMKGHSHVYWYRQLPEEGLKFMVYLQKENIIDESGMPKERFSAEFPKEGPSILRIQQVVRGDSAAYFCASSPRYGVMNTEAFFGQGTRLTVV.

The chain carries TRBV5-6 and TRBJ2-2, with 11 bases matching TRBD1. The CDR3 totals 15 residues. Germline V gene data show CDR1 as SGHDT and CDR2 as YYEEEE. With 4 bases clipped from V and 7 bases from J, the junction kept 6 bases outside the gene matches. The CDR3 DNA reads TGTGCCAGCAGCGGGGACAGGGGGATCGGCGGGGAGCTGTTTTTT. This translates into CASSGDRGIGGELFF.

This clone showed up just once. The rearrangement joins TRBV7-4 to TRBJ1-5; a possible D gene is TRBD1 (5 bases). The germline CDR1 and CDR2 sequences are SGHVT and SQSDAQ. This CDR3 has 16 residues. The V gene lost 1 base and the J gene lost 4 bases, with 14 bases spanning the gap. The CDR3 sequence is CASSLVLGDLNQPQHF. DNA of the CDR3: TGTGCCAGCAGCTTAGTTTTGGGGGACCTTAATCAGCCCCAGCATTTT.